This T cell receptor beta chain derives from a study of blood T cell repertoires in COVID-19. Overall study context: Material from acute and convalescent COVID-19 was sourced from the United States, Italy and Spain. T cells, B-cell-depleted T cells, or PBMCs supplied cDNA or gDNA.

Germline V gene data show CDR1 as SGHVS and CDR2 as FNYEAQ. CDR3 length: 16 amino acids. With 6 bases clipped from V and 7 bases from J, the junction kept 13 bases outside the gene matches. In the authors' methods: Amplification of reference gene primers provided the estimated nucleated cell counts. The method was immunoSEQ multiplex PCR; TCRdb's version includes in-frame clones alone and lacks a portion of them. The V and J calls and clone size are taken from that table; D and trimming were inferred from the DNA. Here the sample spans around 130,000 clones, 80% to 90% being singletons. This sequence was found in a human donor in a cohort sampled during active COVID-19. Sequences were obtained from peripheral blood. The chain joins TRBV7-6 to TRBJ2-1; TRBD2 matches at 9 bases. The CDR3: CASSLASGDLGNEQFF. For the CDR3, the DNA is TGTGCCAGCAGTCTTGCTAGCGGGGACTTAGGAAATGAGCAGTTCTTC.